These T cell receptor beta chains were read from a single sample in a study of cytomegalovirus exposure and HLA in healthy donors. Using immunoSEQ multiplex PCR, the repertoire was profiled, and TCRdb retains in-frame clones only, with some absent. The table shows 70,000 or so clones, with roughly 74% occurring only once. The sequenced material came from PBMCs. The receptors shown here come from a woman aged 55-69 years in good health and CMV-seropositive. The CDR3 runs from the conserved cysteine through the conserved F or W. Fields, in order: J gene, D gene, V gene, CDR3 length, clone size, CDR3 DNA, CDR3 protein. D genes are given only for firm matches. Some rows have no size entry. The others give once, few or many, or a class for an expanded clone.

J gene: TRBJ1-3; D gene: NA; V gene: TRBV4-1; CDR3 length: 15; clone size: NA; CDR3 DNA: TGCGCCAGCAGCCAAAATAGACAGATAAGAAACACCATATATTTT; CDR3 protein: CASSQNRQIRNTIYF
J gene: TRBJ1-4; D gene: NA; V gene: TRBV9; CDR3 length: 14; clone size: NA; CDR3 DNA: TGTGCCAGCAGCTCCGGACAGTATAATGAAAAACTGTTTTTT; CDR3 protein: CASSSGQYNEKLFF
J gene: TRBJ2-5; D gene: TRBD2; V gene: TRBV5-1; CDR3 length: 15; clone size: once; CDR3 DNA: TGCGCCAGCAGCTTGATGCGGGGGGGGCAAGAGACCCAGTACTTC; CDR3 protein: CASSLMRGGQETQYF
J gene: TRBJ1-1; D gene: TRBD1; V gene: TRBV7-2; CDR3 length: 14; clone size: NA; CDR3 DNA: TGTGCCAGCAGCGTGCAGGGGGGGAACACTGAAGCTTTCTTT; CDR3 protein: CASSVQGGNTEAFF
J gene: TRBJ1-2; D gene: TRBD1; V gene: TRBV5-1; CDR3 length: 13; clone size: once; CDR3 DNA: TGCGCCAGCCGGACAGGGCGAGACTATGGCTACACCTTC; CDR3 protein: CASRTGRDYGYTF
J gene: TRBJ2-7; D gene: NA; V gene: TRBV19; CDR3 length: 13; clone size: NA; CDR3 DNA: TGTGCCAGTAGTATTGGGGAGGCCTACGAGCAGTACTTC; CDR3 protein: CASSIGEAYEQYF
J gene: TRBJ1-5; D gene: TRBD1; V gene: TRBV18; CDR3 length: 15; clone size: NA; CDR3 DNA: TGTGCCAGCTCACGGGGACAGGGGACCAATCAGCCCCAGCATTTT; CDR3 protein: CASSRGQGTNQPQHF
J gene: TRBJ2-1; D gene: TRBD1; V gene: TRBV19; CDR3 length: 15; clone size: once; CDR3 DNA: TGTGCCAGTAGCATTAGACAGGGGAGTTACAATGAGCAGTTCTTC; CDR3 protein: CASSIRQGSYNEQFF
J gene: TRBJ2-7; D gene: NA; V gene: TRBV6-6; CDR3 length: 12; clone size: NA; CDR3 DNA: TGTGCCACTGCAGGGTTTCCCTACGAGCAGTACTTC; CDR3 protein: CATAGFPYEQYF
J gene: TRBJ1-2; D gene: TRBD1; V gene: TRBV28; CDR3 length: 13; clone size: NA; CDR3 DNA: TGTGCCAGCTCTATTCAGGGGGCTGGTGGCTACACCTTC; CDR3 protein: CASSIQGAGGYTF
J gene: TRBJ1-5; D gene: TRBD1; V gene: TRBV19; CDR3 length: 15; clone size: NA; CDR3 DNA: TGTGCCAGTAGTCTCGACAGGGCAAGCAATCAGCCCCAGCATTTT; CDR3 protein: CASSLDRASNQPQHF
J gene: TRBJ2-3; D gene: TRBD2; V gene: TRBV5-1; CDR3 length: 16; clone size: NA; CDR3 DNA: TGCGCCAGCAGCTGGCGAGCGGGGAGACTCACAGATACGCAGTATTTT; CDR3 protein: CASSWRAGRLTDTQYF
J gene: TRBJ2-5; D gene: TRBD1; V gene: TRBV29-1; CDR3 length: 12; clone size: few; CDR3 DNA: TGCAGCGTTCAGACAGGGGAAGAGACCCAGTACTTC; CDR3 protein: CSVQTGEETQYF
J gene: TRBJ1-2; D gene: TRBD1; V gene: TRBV6-6; CDR3 length: 14; clone size: NA; CDR3 DNA: TGTGCCAGCAGTTATCCAGGGGGCGTCTATGGCTACACCTTC; CDR3 protein: CASSYPGGVYGYTF
J gene: TRBJ2-5; D gene: NA; V gene: TRBV7-7; CDR3 length: 13; clone size: once; CDR3 DNA: TGTGCTAGCAGCCCGGGACTGCGGGAGACCCAGTACTTC; CDR3 protein: CASSPGLRETQYF
J gene: TRBJ2-5; D gene: TRBD1; V gene: TRBV9; CDR3 length: 16; clone size: NA; CDR3 DNA: TGTGCCAGCAGTCCCCATGGGACAGGGGGGCAAGAGACCCAGTACTTC; CDR3 protein: CASSPHGTGGQETQYF
J gene: TRBJ1-3; D gene: NA; V gene: TRBV6-5; CDR3 length: 15; clone size: NA; CDR3 DNA: TGTGCCAGCAGTACCTTGACAGCAACTGGAAACACCATATATTTT; CDR3 protein: CASSTLTATGNTIYF
J gene: TRBJ1-1; D gene: NA; V gene: TRBV30; CDR3 length: 11; clone size: few; CDR3 DNA: TGTGGCATAGATCGGGGCACTGAAGCTTTCTTT; CDR3 protein: CGIDRGTEAFF
J gene: TRBJ1-1; D gene: NA; V gene: TRBV13; CDR3 length: 14; clone size: NA; CDR3 DNA: TGTGCCAGCAGCCACCACATGCTTCCCACTGAAGCTTTCTTT; CDR3 protein: CASSHHMLPTEAFF
J gene: TRBJ2-7; D gene: TRBD2; V gene: TRBV2; CDR3 length: 15; clone size: NA; CDR3 DNA: TGTGCCAGCAGGGATCTAGCGGGGGGCCCCGCCGAGCAGTACTTC; CDR3 protein: CASRDLAGGPAEQYF
J gene: TRBJ1-1; D gene: NA; V gene: TRBV29-1; CDR3 length: 13; clone size: once; CDR3 DNA: TGCAGCGTTGTACAGAACCGGAACACTGAAGCTTTCTTT; CDR3 protein: CSVVQNRNTEAFF
J gene: TRBJ1-4; D gene: NA; V gene: TRBV7-9; CDR3 length: 13; clone size: NA; CDR3 DNA: TGTGCCAGCGCAGGGCGGAAAAATGAAAAACTGTTTTTT; CDR3 protein: CASAGRKNEKLFF